This is a list of T cell receptor beta chains from one sample in a study of CD8 T cells in ankylosing spondylitis. TCRdb reanalysed the 5' RACE reads using MiXCR and keeps one entry per CDR3 protein. The profile covers 700,000 to 1,000,000 distinct CDR3 sequences, with roughly 10% appearing a single time and 0.51% taken by the ten largest. Sequenced sample: blood, either unsorted or a sorted T cell fraction (not recorded which). Every receptor here comes from a male donor with ankylosing spondylitis. Each CDR3 is given with its conserved first and last residue. The D gene is left open where the match is weak. Part of the rows lack a size; the others show once, few, many or a class for expanded clones.

many,TRBD2,TRBJ2-1,TRBV10-3,CAISEAGGPREQFF,TGTGCCATCAGTGAAGCGGGAGGGCCGCGAGAGCAGTTCTTC
NA,NA,TRBJ1-4,TRBV25-1,CASSERGRGGKLFF,TGTGCCAGCAGTGAGAGGGGGAGAGGAGGAAAACTGTTTTTT
many,NA,TRBJ2-7,TRBV5-1,CASSLQGSSDEQYF,TGCGCCAGCAGCTTGCAGGGAAGCTCGGACGAGCAGTACTTC
few,NA,TRBJ1-3,TRBV4-1,CASSQGLLGNTIYF,TGCGCCAGCAGCCAAGGGCTTCTGGGAAACACCATATATTTT
many,TRBD2,TRBJ2-5,TRBV20-1,CSARDRVFGTRGGETQYF,TGCAGTGCTAGAGATCGGGTTTTCGGGACTAGAGGGGGGGAGACCCAGTACTTC
few,TRBD1,TRBJ1-4,TRBV5-1,CASSSAGTGGEKLFF,TGCGCCAGCAGCTCCGCCGGGACAGGGGGCGAAAAACTGTTTTTT
NA,NA,TRBJ1-2,TRBV18,CASSPRTVYDSYTF,TGTGCCAGCTCACCCCGGACGGTATATGATAGCTACACCTTC
few,TRBD1,TRBJ1-1,TRBV5-1,CASSDRTGFGTEAFF,TGCGCCAGCAGTGACAGGACAGGGTTTGGGACTGAAGCTTTCTTT
NA,TRBD2,TRBJ2-1,TRBV3-1,CASSHVGGRTNHEQFF,TGTGCCAGCAGCCATGTTGGCGGGAGGACTAACCATGAGCAGTTCTTC
few,NA,TRBJ1-5,TRBV4-1,CASSPRGFDGQPQHF,TGCGCCAGCAGCCCCCGCGGTTTCGATGGGCAGCCCCAGCATTTT
few,NA,TRBJ2-3,TRBV4-2,CASSRSSYPSTDTQYF,TGTGCCAGCAGCCGGTCCAGTTATCCTAGCACAGATACGCAGTATTTT
once,TRBD1,TRBJ2-3,TRBV7-6,CASSGTGFFDTQYF,TGTGCCAGCAGCGGGACAGGGTTCTTCGATACGCAGTATTTT
NA,NA,TRBJ2-3,TRBV5-1,CASSLRPSGTGDTQYF,TGCGCCAGCAGCTTGCGGCCAAGCGGGACAGGAGATACGCAGTATTTT
many,NA,TRBJ1-3,TRBV20-1,CSAYLQGFTIYF,TGCAGTGCGTACCTACAGGGTTTCACCATATATTTT
NA,TRBD2,TRBJ2-3,TRBV5-1,CASSSAGSGGDTQYF,TGCGCCAGCAGCTCCGCCGGTAGCGGGGGCGATACGCAGTATTTT
few,NA,TRBJ2-1,TRBV20-1,CSARDRVTEQFF,TGCAGTGCTAGAGACCGAGTAACGGAGCAGTTCTTC
few,NA,TRBJ2-6,TRBV4-2,CASSQDLGGLISGANVLTF,TGTGCCAGCAGCCAAGATCTGGGGGGACTCATCTCTGGGGCCAACGTCCTGACTTTC
many,NA,TRBJ1-2,TRBV12-3/TRBV12-4,CASRRGPYGYTF,TGTGCCAGCCGCCGGGGGCCCTATGGCTACACCTTC
few,NA,TRBJ2-7,TRBV29-1,CSVARAHEQYF,TGCAGCGTTGCCAGGGCCCACGAGCAGTACTTC
NA,TRBD2,TRBJ2-4,TRBV20-1,CSAGTSGRRANIQYF,TGCAGTGCTGGGACTAGCGGTAGGAGAGCGAACATTCAGTACTTC
few,NA,TRBJ1-6,TRBV20-1,CSAHTGTSSPLHF,TGCAGTGCTCATACGGGAACGAGTTCACCCCTCCACTTT
NA,TRBD1,TRBJ2-7,TRBV24-1,CATSDPATGVYEQYF,TGTGCCACCAGTGACCCAGCGACAGGGGTGTACGAGCAGTACTTC
few,NA,TRBJ2-1,TRBV20-1,CSARSALDEQFF,TGCAGTGCTAGGTCCGCCCTCGATGAGCAGTTCTTC
NA,TRBD1,TRBJ1-1,TRBV7-6,CASSFTGGAEAFF,TGTGCCAGCAGCTTTACAGGGGGCGCAGAAGCTTTCTTT
NA,TRBD1,TRBJ2-2,TRBV19,CASRDRATLNTGELFF,TGTGCCAGTAGGGACAGGGCAACCTTGAACACCGGGGAGCTGTTTTTT
NA,TRBD2,TRBJ2-1,TRBV20-1,CRAWPGLAVSSYNEQFF,TGCAGGGCATGGCCGGGACTAGCGGTGAGCTCCTACAATGAGCAGTTCTTC
many,NA,TRBJ2-7,TRBV20-1,CSARLATSYEQYF,TGCAGTGCTAGGCTAGCGACCTCCTACGAGCAGTACTTC
many,TRBD1,TRBJ1-1,TRBV4-2,CASSHPDRENTEAFF,TGTGCCAGCAGCCATCCCGACAGGGAGAACACTGAAGCTTTCTTT
many,NA,TRBJ2-2,TRBV20-1,CSAITGNLNTGELFF,TGCAGTGCTATTACGGGAAACTTGAACACCGGGGAGCTGTTTTTT
NA,NA,TRBJ2-1,TRBV5-1,CASSLAYEGQFF,TGCGCCAGCAGCTTGGCATATGAGGGGCAGTTCTTC
few,TRBD2,TRBJ2-5,TRBV6-1,CASRRLAGAGETQYF,TGTGCCAGCAGAAGACTAGCGGGAGCGGGGGAGACCCAGTACTTC
NA,TRBD1,TRBJ1-1,TRBV11-2,CASSLGQGALADTEAFF,TGTGCCAGCAGCCTGGGACAGGGGGCTTTGGCGGACACTGAAGCTTTCTTT
few,TRBD2,TRBJ2-1,TRBV3-1,CASSQREVRGNEQFF,TGTGCCAGCAGCCAGCGGGAGGTGAGGGGCAATGAGCAGTTCTTC
many,TRBD1,TRBJ2-7,TRBV20-1,CSASGTGIYEQYF,TGCAGTGCTTCCGGGACAGGGATCTACGAGCAGTACTTC
few,TRBD2,TRBJ2-7,TRBV20-1,CSARGLAGDLYEQYF,TGCAGTGCTAGGGGACTAGCGGGAGATCTCTACGAGCAGTACTTC
NA,NA,TRBJ1-2,TRBV15,CATSRGWQGNYGYTF,TGTGCCACCAGCAGAGGGTGGCAAGGGAACTATGGCTACACCTTC
many,TRBD1,TRBJ2-7,TRBV6-1,CASSRGSLYEQYF,TGTGCCAGCTCCAGGGGGTCCCTCTACGAGCAGTACTTC
NA,NA,TRBJ1-1,TRBV6-2/TRBV6-3,CATQKGTRLNTEAFF,TGTGCCACCCAAAAGGGGACAAGATTGAACACTGAAGCTTTCTTT
many,TRBD1,TRBJ1-4,TRBV12-3/TRBV12-4,CASRLLQGANEKLFF,TGTGCCAGCAGGCTTTTACAGGGGGCTAATGAAAAACTGTTTTTT
many,NA,TRBJ1-1,TRBV20-1,CSASNSQGWGSFF,TGCAGTGCTAGTAACAGCCAGGGATGGGGATCTTTCTTT
few,NA,TRBJ2-3,TRBV20-1,CSARTYILDTQYF,TGCAGTGCTAGAACCTACATCCTAGATACGCAGTATTTT
NA,NA,TRBJ1-1,TRBV12-3/TRBV12-4,CDSSLEKRNTEAFF,TGTGACAGCAGTTTAGAGAAGAGGAACACTGAAGCTTTCTTT
many,NA,TRBJ2-1,TRBV2,CASSVEEGGEQFF,TGTGCCAGCAGTGTGGAGGAAGGCGGTGAGCAGTTCTTC
many,TRBD1,TRBJ1-4,TRBV29-1,CSVQDRVFEKLFF,TGCAGCGTACAGGACAGGGTATTTGAAAAACTGTTTTTT
NA,TRBD2,TRBJ2-7,TRBV6-1,CASTPGLAGPYEQYF,TGTGCCAGCACCCCGGGTCTAGCGGGGCCCTACGAGCAGTACTTC
many,TRBD2,TRBJ2-4,TRBV7-9,CASSLADASGDIQYF,TGTGCCAGCAGCTTAGCGGATGCTAGCGGAGACATTCAGTACTTC
few,NA,TRBJ1-6,TRBV20-1,CSASRDSPLHF,TGCAGTGCCTCGAGGGATTCACCCCTCCACTTT
NA,NA,TRBJ2-7,TRBV20-1,CSIAESSYEQYF,TGCAGTATAGCGGAGAGCTCCTACGAGCAGTACTTC
few,NA,TRBJ2-3,TRBV7-6,CASSLSHRDGATQYF,TGTGCCAGCAGCTTATCCCACAGGGACGGGGCTACGCAGTATTTT
few,TRBD1,TRBJ1-5,TRBV5-5,CASSLTGTGIQPQHF,TGTGCCAGCAGTTTAACCGGGACAGGGATTCAGCCCCAGCATTTT
many,NA,TRBJ2-7,TRBV6-1,CASSNGRETGSYEQYF,TGTGCCAGCAGTAATGGTCGGGAGACAGGGTCCTACGAGCAGTACTTC
few,NA,TRBJ2-7,TRBV6-5,CASSYAGTATYEQYF,TGTGCCAGCAGTTACGCGGGGACGGCGACCTACGAGCAGTACTTC